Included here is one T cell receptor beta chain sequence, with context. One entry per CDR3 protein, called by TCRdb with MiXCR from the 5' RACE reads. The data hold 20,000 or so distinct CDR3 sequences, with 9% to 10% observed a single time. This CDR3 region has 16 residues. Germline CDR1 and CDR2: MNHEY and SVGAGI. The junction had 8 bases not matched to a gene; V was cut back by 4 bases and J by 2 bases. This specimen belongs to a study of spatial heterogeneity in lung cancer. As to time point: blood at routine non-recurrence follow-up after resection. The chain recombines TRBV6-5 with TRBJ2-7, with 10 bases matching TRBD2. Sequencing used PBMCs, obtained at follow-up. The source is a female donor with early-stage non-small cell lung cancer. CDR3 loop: CASSSDLAGVAYEQYF. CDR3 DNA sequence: TGTGCCAGCAGTTCTGATCTAGCGGGAGTGGCCTACGAGCAGTACTTC.